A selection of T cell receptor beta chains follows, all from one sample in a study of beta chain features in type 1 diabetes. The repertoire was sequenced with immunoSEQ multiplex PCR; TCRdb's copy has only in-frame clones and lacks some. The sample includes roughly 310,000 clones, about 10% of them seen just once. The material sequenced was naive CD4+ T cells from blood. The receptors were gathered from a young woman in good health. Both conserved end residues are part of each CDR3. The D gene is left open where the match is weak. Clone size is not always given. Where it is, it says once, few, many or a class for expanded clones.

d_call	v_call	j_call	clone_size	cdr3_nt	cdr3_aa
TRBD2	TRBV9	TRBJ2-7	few	TGTGCCAGCAGCCTGGGACTAGCGGGAGAGCTCGAGCAGTACTTC	CASSLGLAGELEQYF
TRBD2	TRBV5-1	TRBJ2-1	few	TGCGCCAGCAGCTTTCTAGCGGGAGGGCCGCAGTTCTTC	CASSFLAGGPQFF
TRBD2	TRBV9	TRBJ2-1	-	TGTGCCAGCAGCGTACGACTAGCGGGAGGGCAAAGCTCCTACAATGAGCAGTTCTTC	CASSVRLAGGQSSYNEQFF
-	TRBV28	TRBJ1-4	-	TGTGCCAGCAGTCTGGTCCCCAGTGCTAATGAAAAACTGTTTTTT	CASSLVPSANEKLFF
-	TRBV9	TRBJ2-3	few	TGTGCCAGCAGCGTAGCCTTAGATACGCAGTATTTT	CASSVALDTQYF
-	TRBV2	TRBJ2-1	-	TGTGCCAGCAGTGAGAGGCCCAGTGGCGAGCAGTTCTTC	CASSERPSGEQFF
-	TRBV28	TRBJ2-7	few	TGTGCCAGCAGTTTGTCAGTTAGCGCTGGGTTCTACGAGCAGTACTTC	CASSLSVSAGFYEQYF
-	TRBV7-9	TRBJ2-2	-	TGTGCCAGCAGCCCTCAGATCCGGGAGCTGTTTTTT	CASSPQIRELFF
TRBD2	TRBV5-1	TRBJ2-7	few	TGCGCCAGCAGCGAAGCCGTTATAGCGGGAGTGATCACCCACGAGCAGTACTTC	CASSEAVIAGVITHEQYF
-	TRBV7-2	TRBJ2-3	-	TGTGCCAGCAGCAGGGAGGTGGCGCAGTATTTT	CASSREVAQYF
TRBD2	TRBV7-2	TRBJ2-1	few	TGTGCCAGCAGTCTCCTGGGACTAGCGGTCTACAATGAGCAGTTCTTC	CASSLLGLAVYNEQFF
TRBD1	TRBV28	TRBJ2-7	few	TGTGCCAGCAGAAAACAGGGGAGCTCCTACGAGCAGTACTTC	CASRKQGSSYEQYF
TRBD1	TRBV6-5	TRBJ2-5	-	TGTGCCAGCAGTTTCCCCGGACAGGGCCAAGAGACCCAGTACTTC	CASSFPGQGQETQYF
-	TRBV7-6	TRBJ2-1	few	TGTGCCAGCAGCTTAGTGGCGGGATCTACCTACAATGAGCAGTTCTTC	CASSLVAGSTYNEQFF
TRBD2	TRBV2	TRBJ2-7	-	TGTGCCAGCAAGTCCTCGGGACTAGCGTACGAGCAGTATTTC	CASKSSGLAYEQYF
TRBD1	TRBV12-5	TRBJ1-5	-	TGTGCTAGTGCCCCGACAGGGCAGCAGCCCCAGCATTTT	CASAPTGQQPQHF
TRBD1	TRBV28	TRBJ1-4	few	TGTGCCAGCAGTTCTACCACAGGGGGGTCGGATGAAAAACTGTTTTTT	CASSSTTGGSDEKLFF
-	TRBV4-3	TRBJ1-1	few	TGCGCCAGCAACCCACACCGAACAGACACTGAAGCTTTCTTT	CASNPHRTDTEAFF
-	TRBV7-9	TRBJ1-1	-	TGTGCCAGCAGCTTCGGGGAAGGTAGCACTGAAGCTTTCTTT	CASSFGEGSTEAFF
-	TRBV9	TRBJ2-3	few	TGTGCCAGCAGCGTAGGTGGCAGGGATAGCACAGATACGCAGTATTTT	CASSVGGRDSTDTQYF
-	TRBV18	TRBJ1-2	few	TGTGCCAGCTCACCACGGGAGTCCATCTATGGCTACACCTTC	CASSPRESIYGYTF
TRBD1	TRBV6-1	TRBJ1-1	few	TGTGCCAGCAGGGGGACAGGGGGCTCCTACACTGAAGCTTTCTTT	CASRGTGGSYTEAFF
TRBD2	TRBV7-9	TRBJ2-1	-	TGTGCCAGCAGCTTTTCTACTAGCGGGAGTGAGCAGTTCTTC	CASSFSTSGSEQFF
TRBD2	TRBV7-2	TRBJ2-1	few	TGTGCCAGCAGATCGAGACTAGCGGGAGGGAGCTCCTACAATGAGCAGTTCTTC	CASRSRLAGGSSYNEQFF
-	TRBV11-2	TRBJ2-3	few	TGTGCCAGCAGCTTAGGAGCGGTGGCAGATACGCAGTATTTT	CASSLGAVADTQYF
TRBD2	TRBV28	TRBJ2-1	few	TGTGCCAGCAGTCCAATAGCGGGAGGCCACAATGAGCAGTTCTTC	CASSPIAGGHNEQFF
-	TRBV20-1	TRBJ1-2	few	TGCAGTGCTACGGTTTTCGGTGGCTACACCTTC	CSATVFGGYTF
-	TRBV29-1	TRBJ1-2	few	TGCAGCGTTGAAGTGGCGACAGACTACTATGGCTACACCTTC	CSVEVATDYYGYTF
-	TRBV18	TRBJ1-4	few	TGTGCCAGCTCATTACGGTCGGCGGCAACTAATGAAAAACTGTTTTTT	CASSLRSAATNEKLFF
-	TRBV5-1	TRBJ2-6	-	TGCGCCAGCAGCCCCGGACAACCTGGGGCCAACGTCCTGACTTTC	CASSPGQPGANVLTF
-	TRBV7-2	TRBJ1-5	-	TGTGCCAGCAGCCGTACGGGGGTGGGCCAGCCCCAGCATTTT	CASSRTGVGQPQHF